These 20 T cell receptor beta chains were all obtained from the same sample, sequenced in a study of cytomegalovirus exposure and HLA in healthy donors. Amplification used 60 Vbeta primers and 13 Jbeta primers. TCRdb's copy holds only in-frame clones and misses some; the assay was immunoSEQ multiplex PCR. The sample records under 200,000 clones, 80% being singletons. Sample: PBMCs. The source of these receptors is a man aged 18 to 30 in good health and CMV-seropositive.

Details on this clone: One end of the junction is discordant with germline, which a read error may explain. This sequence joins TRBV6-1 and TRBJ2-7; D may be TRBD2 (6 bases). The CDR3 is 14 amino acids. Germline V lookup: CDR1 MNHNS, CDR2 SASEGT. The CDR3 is CALSPTRDTYEQYF. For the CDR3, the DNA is TGTGCGCTTTCCCCGACTAGAGATACCTACGAGCAATACTTC.

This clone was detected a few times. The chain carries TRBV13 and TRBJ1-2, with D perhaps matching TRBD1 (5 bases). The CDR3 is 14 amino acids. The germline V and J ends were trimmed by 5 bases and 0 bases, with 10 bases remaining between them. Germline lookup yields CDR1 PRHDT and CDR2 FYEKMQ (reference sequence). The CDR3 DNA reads TGTGCCAGCAGCGCCACAGGAGCTAACTATGGCTACACCTTC. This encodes CASSATGANYGYTF.

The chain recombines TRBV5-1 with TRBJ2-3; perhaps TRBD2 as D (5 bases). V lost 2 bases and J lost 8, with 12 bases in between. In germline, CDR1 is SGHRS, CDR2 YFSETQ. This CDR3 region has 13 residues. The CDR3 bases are TGCGCCAGCAGCTTTCTACCAGGAGGTACGCAGTATTTT. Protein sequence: CASSFLPGGTQYF. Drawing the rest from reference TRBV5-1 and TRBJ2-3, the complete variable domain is KAGVTQTPRYLIKTRGQQVTLSCSPISGHRSVSWYQQTPGQGLQFLFEYFSETQRNKGNFPGRFSGRQFSNSRSEMNVSTLELGDSALYLCASSFLPGGTQYFGPGTRLTVL.

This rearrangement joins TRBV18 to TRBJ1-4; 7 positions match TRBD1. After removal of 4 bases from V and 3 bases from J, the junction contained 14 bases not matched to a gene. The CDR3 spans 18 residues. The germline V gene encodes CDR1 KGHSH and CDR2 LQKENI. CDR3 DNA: TGTGCCAGCTCACACACCATACAGGGGCCGCGGGCTAATGAAAAACTGTTTTTT. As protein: CASSHTIQGPRANEKLFF.

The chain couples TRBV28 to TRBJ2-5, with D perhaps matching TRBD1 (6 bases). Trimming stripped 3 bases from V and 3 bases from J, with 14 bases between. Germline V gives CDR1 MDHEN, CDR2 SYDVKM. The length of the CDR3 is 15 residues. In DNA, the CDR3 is TGTGCCAGCAGTTTTAGGACAGCGATAGAAGAGACCCAGTACTTC. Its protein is CASSFRTAIEETQYF.

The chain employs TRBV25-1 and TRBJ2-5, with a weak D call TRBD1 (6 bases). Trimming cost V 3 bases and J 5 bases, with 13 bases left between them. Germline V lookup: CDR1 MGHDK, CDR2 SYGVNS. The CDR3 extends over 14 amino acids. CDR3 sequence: CASSEPSRGETQYF. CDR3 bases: TGTGCCAGCAGTGAGCCCTCCAGGGGCGAGACCCAGTACTTC.

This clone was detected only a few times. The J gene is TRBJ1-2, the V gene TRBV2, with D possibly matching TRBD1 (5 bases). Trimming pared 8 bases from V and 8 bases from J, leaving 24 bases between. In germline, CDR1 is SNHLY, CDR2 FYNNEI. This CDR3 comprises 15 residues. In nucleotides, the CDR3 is TGTGCCAGCCAAATGGTTCGCGGCTCCGGGGGAGGCTACACCTTC. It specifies CASQMVRGSGGGYTF.

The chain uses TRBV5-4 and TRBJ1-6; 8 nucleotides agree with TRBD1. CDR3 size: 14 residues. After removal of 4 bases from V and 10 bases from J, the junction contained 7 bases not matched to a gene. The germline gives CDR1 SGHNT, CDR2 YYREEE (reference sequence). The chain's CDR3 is CASSPGTGSSPLHF. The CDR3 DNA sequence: TGTGCCAGCAGCCCCGGGACAGGTTCCTCACCCCTCCACTTT.

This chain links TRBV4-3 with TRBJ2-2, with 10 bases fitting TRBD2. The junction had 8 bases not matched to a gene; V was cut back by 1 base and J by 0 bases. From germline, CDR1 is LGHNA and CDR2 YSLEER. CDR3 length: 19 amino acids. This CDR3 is CASSQVSSSGGTNTGELFF. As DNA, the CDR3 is TGCGCCAGCAGCCAAGTGTCATCTAGCGGGGGAACGAACACCGGGGAGCTGTTTTTT.

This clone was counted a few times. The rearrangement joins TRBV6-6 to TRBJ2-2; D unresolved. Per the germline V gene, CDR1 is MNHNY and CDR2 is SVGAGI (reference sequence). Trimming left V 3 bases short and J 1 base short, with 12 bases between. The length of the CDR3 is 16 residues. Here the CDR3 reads CASSYFGRLNTGELFF. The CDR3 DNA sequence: TGTGCCAGCAGTTATTTCGGCAGGCTGAACACCGGGGAGCTGTTTTTT.

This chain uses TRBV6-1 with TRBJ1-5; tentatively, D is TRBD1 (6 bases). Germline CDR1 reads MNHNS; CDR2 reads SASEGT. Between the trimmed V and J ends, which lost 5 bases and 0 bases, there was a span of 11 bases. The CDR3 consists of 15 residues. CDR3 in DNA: TGTGCCAGCAGTAGGGGGTCCGATAGCAATCAGCCCCAGCATTTT. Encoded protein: CASSRGSDSNQPQHF.

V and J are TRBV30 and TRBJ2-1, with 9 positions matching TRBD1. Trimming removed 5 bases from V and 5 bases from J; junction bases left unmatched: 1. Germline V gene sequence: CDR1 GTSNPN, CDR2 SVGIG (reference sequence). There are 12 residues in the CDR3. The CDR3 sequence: CAWGTGNNEQFF. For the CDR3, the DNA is TGTGCCTGGGGGACAGGGAACAATGAGCAGTTCTTC.

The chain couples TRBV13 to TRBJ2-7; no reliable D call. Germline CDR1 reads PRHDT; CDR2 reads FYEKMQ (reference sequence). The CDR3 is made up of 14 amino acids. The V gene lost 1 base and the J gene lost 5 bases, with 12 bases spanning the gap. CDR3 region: CASSLDGESNEQYF. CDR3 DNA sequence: TGTGCCAGCAGCTTAGACGGAGAGTCTAACGAGCAGTACTTC.

DNA of the CDR3: TGCGCCAGCAGCTTGCCGGACAGCAACTCTGGAAACACCATATATTTT. This codes for CASSLPDSNSGNTIYF. This sequence joins TRBV5-1 and TRBJ1-3; D may be TRBD1 (6 bases). This CDR3 is 16 amino acids long. The germline V gene encodes CDR1 SGHRS and CDR2 YFSETQ. Trimming stripped 1 base from V and 0 bases from J, with 11 bases between. Full variable domain (rest looked up from reference TRBV5-1 and TRBJ1-3): KAGVTQTPRYLIKTRGQQVTLSCSPISGHRSVSWYQQTPGQGLQFLFEYFSETQRNKGNFPGRFSGRQFSNSRSEMNVSTLELGDSALYLCASSLPDSNSGNTIYFGEGSWLTVV.

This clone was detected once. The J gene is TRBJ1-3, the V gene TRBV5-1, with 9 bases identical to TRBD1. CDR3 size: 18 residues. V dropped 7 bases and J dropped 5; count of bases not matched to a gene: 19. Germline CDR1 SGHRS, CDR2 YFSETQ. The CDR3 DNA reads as TGCGCCAGCGCCCTACCCCTTGGACAGGGGAGTAGTAGAAACACCATATATTTT. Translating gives CASALPLGQGSSRNTIYF. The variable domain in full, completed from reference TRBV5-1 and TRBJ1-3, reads KAGVTQTPRYLIKTRGQQVTLSCSPISGHRSVSWYQQTPGQGLQFLFEYFSETQRNKGNFPGRFSGRQFSNSRSEMNVSTLELGDSALYLCASALPLGQGSSRNTIYFGEGSWLTVV.

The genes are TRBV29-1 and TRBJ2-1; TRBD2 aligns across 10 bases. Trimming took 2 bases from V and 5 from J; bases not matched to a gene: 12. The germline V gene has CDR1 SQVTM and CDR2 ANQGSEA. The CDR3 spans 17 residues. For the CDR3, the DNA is TGCAGCGTTGAATTGGGTGGGCTAGCGGGAGTTAACAATGAGCAGTTCTTC. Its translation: CSVELGGLAGVNNEQFF.

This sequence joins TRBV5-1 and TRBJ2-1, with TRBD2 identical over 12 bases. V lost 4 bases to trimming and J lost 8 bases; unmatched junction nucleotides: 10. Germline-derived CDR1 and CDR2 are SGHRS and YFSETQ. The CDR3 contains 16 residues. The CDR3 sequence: CASSLDLAGGPDEQFF. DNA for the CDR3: TGCGCCAGCAGCCTAGATCTAGCGGGGGGGCCTGATGAGCAGTTCTTC.

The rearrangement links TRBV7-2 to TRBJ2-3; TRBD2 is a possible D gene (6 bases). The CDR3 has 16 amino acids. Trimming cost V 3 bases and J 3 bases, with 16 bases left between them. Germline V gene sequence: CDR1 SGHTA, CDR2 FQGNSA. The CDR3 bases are TGTGCCAGCAGCTTTGTCGGTACCGGGACTACAGATACGCAGTATTTT. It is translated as CASSFVGTGTTDTQYF.

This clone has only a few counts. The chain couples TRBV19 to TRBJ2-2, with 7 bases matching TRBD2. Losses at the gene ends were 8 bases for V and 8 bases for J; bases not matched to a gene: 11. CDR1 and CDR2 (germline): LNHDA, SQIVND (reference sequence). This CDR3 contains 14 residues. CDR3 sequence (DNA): TGTGCCAGTTCCTCTTCCGGGACTAATGGGGAGCTGTTTTTT. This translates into CASSSSGTNGELFF.

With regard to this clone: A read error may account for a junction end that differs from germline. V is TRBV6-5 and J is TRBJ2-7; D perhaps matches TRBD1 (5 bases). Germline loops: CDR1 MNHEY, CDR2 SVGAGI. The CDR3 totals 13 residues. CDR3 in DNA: TGTGCCAGCAGTTACAAGAGTTGGGCAGGGCGGTATTTC. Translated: CASSYKSWAGRYF.